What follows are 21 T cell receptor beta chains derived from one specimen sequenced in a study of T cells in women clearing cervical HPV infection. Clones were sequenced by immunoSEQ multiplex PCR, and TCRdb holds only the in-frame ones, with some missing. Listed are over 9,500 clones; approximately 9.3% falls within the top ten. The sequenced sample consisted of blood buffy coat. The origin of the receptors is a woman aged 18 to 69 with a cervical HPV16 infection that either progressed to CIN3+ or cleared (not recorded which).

CDR3 loop: CASGNRGATDTQYF. CDR3 bases read: TGTGCCAGCGGAAACAGGGGGGCCACAGATACG. The genes are TRBV5-4 and TRBJ2-3, with 8 nucleotides matching TRBD1. The CDR3 extends 3 residues past the end of the read, so its final part is completed from the germline J gene. This CDR3 is built from 14 residues. Germline V gene lookup returns CDR1 SGHNT and CDR2 YYREEE (reference sequence). V dropped 7 bases and J dropped 2; count of bases not matched to a gene: 6.

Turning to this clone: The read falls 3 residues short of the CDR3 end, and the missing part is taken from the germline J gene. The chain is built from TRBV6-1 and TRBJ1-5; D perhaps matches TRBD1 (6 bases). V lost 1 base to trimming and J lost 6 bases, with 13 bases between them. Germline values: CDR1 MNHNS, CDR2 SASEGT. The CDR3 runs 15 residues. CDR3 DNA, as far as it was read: TGTGCCAGCAGTGAAGAGGGGGTAGGTATTCAGCCC. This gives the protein CASSEEGVGIQP. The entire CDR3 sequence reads CASSEEGVGIQPQHF.

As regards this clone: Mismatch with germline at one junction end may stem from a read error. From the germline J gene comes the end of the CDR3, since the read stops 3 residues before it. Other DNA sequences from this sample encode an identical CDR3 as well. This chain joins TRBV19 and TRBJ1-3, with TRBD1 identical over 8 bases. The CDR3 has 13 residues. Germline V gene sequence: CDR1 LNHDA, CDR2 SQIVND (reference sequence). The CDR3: CASLRDRRDTIYF. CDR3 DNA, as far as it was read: TGTGCCAGTCTCCGGGACAGGAGGGACACG.

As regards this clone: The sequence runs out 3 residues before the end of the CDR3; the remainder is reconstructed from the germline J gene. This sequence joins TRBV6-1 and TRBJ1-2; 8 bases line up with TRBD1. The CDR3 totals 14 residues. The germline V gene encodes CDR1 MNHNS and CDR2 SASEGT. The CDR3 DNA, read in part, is TGTGCCAGCAGTGTGGACAGGGCCTACAATGAC. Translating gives CASSVDRAYND. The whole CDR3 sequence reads CASSVDRAYNDYTF.

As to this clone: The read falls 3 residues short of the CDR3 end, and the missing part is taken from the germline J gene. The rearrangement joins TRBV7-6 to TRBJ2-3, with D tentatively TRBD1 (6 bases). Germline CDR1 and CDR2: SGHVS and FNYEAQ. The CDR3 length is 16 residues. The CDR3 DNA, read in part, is TGTGCCAGCAGCTCACGGACATTAGGGGGTGAGGAGACG. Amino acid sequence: CASSSRTLGGEET. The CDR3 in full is CASSSRTLGGEETQYF.

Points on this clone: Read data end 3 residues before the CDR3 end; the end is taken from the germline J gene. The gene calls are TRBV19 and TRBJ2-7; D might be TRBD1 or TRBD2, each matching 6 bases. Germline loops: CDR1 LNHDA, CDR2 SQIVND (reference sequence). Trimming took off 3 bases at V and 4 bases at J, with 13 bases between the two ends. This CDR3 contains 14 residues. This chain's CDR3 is CASSIGGGRYEQYF. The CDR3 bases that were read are TGTGCCAGTAGTATCGGAGGGGGTAGGTACGAG.

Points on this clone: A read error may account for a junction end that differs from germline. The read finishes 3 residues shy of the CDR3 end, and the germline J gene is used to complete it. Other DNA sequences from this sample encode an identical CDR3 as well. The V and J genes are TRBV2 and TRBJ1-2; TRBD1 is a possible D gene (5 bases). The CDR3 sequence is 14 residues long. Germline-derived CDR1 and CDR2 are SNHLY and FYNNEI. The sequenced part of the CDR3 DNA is TGTGCCAGCAGTGAGCTGACAGTAAACTATGGA. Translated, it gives CASSELTVNYG. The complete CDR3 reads CASSELTVNYGYTF.

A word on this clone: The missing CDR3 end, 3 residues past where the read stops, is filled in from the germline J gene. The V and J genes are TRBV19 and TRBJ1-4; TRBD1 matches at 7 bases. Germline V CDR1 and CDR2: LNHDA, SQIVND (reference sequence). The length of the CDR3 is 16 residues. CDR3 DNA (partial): TGTGCCAGTACCAACCAGGGGGTCGCCTTGGATTCACCA. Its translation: CASTNQGVALDSP. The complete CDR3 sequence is CASTNQGVALDSPLFF.

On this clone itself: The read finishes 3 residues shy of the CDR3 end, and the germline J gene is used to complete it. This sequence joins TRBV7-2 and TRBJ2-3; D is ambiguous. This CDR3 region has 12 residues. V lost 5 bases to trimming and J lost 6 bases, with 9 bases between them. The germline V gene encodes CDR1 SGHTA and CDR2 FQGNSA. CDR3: CASSPTRDTQYF. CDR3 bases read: TGTGCCAGCAGCCCCACCCGGGATACG.

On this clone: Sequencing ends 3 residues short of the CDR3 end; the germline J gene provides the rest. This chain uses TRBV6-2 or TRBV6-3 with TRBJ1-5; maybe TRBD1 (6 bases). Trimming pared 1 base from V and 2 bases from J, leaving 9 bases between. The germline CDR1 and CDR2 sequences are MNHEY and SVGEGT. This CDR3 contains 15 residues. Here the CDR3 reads CASSYWDIGNQPQHF. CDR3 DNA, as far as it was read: TGTGCCAGCAGTTACTGGGACATTGGCAATCAGCCC.

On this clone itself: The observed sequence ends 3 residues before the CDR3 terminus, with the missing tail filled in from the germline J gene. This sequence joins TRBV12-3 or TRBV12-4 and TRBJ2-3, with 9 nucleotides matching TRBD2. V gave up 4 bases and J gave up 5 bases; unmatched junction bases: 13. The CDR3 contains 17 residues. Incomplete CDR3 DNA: TGTGCCAGCAGTTCCTCCCCGAATAGCGGGAGAAGAGATACG. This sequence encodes CASSSSPNSGRRDT. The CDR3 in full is CASSSSPNSGRRDTQYF.

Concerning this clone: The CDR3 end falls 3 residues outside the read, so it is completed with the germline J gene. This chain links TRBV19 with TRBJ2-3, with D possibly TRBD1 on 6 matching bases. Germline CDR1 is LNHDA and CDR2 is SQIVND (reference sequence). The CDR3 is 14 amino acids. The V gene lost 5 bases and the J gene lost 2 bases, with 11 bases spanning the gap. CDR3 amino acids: CASSLGQTTDTQYF. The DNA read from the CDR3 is TGTGCCAGTAGTCTTGGACAGACCACAGATACG. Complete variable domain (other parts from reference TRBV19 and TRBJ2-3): DGGITQSPKYLFRKEGQNVTLSCEQNLNHDAMYWYRQDPGQGLRLIYYSQIVNDFQKGDIAEGYSVSREKKESFPLTVTSAQKNPTAFYLCASSLGQTTDTQYFGPGTRLTVL.

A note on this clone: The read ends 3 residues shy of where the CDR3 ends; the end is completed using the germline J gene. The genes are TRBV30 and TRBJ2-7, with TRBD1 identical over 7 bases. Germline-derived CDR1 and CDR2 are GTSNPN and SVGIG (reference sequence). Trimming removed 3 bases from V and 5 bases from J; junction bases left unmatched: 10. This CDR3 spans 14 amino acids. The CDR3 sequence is CAWRTPGQKHEQYF. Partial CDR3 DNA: TGTGCCTGGAGGACCCCGGGACAGAAACACGAG.

CDR3 DNA, as far as it was read: TGTGCCAGCAGTGAACAGGGTTACTACAATGAC. Its translation is CASSEQGYYND. The full-length CDR3 reads as CASSEQGYYNDYTF. This sequence joins TRBV6-1 and TRBJ1-2, with D possibly being TRBD1 (5 bases). Read coverage stops 3 residues before the CDR3 terminus; the germline J gene supplies the remainder. The CDR3 spans 14 residues. Germline CDR1 is MNHNS and CDR2 is SASEGT.

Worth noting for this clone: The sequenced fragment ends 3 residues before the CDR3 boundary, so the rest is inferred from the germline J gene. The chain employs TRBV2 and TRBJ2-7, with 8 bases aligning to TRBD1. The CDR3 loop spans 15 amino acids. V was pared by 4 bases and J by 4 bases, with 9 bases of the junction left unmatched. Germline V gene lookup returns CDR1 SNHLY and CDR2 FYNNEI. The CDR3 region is CASSAPGGLGYEQYF. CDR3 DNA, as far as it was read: TGTGCCAGCAGTGCACCAGGGGGCTTGGGGTACGAG. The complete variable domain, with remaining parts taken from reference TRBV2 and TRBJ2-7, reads EPEVTQTPSHQVTQMGQEVILRCVPISNHLYFYWYRQILGQKVEFLVSFYNNEISEKSEIFDDQFSVERPDGSNFTLKIRSTKLEDSAMYFCASSAPGGLGYEQYFGPGTRLTVT.

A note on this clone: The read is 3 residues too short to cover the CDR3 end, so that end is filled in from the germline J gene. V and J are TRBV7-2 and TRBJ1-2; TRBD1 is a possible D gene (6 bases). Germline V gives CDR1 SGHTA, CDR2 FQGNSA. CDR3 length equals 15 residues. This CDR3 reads CASSPIGGDTDTYTF. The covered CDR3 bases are TGTGCCAGCAGCCCCATAGGGGGGGACACAGATACC.

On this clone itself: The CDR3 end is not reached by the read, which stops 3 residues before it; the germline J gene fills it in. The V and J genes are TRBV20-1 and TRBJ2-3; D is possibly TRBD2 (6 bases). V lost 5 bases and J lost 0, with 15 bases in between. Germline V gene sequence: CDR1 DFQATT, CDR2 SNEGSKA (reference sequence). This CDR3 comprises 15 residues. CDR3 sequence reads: CSARDFLTSTDTQYF. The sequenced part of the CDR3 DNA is TGCAGTGCTCGGGACTTTTTAACGAGCACAGATACG.

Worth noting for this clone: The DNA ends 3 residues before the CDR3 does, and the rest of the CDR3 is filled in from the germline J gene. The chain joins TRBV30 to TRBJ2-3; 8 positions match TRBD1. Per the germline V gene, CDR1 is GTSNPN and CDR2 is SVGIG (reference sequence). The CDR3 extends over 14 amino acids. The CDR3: CAWDRGLAQETQYF. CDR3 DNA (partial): TGTGCCTGGGACAGGGGTCTTGCCCAAGAGACG.

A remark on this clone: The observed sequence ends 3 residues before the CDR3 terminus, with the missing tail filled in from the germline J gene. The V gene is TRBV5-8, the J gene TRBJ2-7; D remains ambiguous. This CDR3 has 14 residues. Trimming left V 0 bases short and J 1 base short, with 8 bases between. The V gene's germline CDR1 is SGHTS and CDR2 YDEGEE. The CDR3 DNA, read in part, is TGTGCCAGCAGCTTGGAAGGCGGTTCCTACGAG. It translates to CASSLEGGSYE. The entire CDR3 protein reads CASSLEGGSYEQYF.

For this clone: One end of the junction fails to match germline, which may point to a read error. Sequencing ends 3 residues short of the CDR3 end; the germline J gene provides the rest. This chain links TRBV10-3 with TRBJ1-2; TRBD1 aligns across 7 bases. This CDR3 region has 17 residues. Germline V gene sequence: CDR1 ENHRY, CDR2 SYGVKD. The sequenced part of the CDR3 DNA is TGTGCCATCAGTGAGTCGTTGGTCGCGGGACAGTTCTATGTC. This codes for CAISESLVAGQFYV. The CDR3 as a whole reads CAISESLVAGQFYVYTF.

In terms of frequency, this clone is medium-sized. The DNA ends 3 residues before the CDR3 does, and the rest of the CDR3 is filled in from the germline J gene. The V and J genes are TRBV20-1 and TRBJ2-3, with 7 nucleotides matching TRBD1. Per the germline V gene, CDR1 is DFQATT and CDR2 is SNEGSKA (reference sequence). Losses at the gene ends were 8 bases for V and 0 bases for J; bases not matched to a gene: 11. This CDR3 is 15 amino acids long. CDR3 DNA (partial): TGCAGTACAGGGGACCTCTCGACGAGCACAGATACG. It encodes CSTGDLSTSTDT. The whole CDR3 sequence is CSTGDLSTSTDTQYF.